One and the same sample provided the 4 T cell receptor beta chains below, sequenced in a study of T cell responses to AZD1222 COVID-19 vaccine. Only in-frame clones appear in the TCRdb table, and some are missing; sequencing was by immunoSEQ multiplex PCR. Of some 120,000 clones listed, roughly 87% are singletons. Specimen: peripheral blood, collected on day 0 of AZD1222 vaccination. Source of these receptors: an adult in good health.

The chain combines TRBV28 with TRBJ1-2, with D unclear. The CDR3 runs to 12 residues. V shed 5 bases and J shed 8 bases, with 12 bases lying between them. CDR1 MDHEN and CDR2 SYDVKM come from the germline V gene. The DNA for the CDR3 is TGTGCCAGCAGTCCCCCGTCTAGGGGCTACACCTTC. Its translation is CASSPPSRGYTF.

J is TRBJ2-3 and V is TRBV5-1; D is possibly TRBD2 (5 bases). CDR3 length equals 16 residues. V was clipped by 0 bases and J by 0 bases, with 11 bases between them. Germline CDR1 is SGHRS and CDR2 is YFSETQ. The CDR3 spells CASSLGIALSTDTQYF. The CDR3 region has the DNA TGCGCCAGCAGCTTGGGTATAGCGCTTAGCACAGATACGCAGTATTTT.

This clone was counted only a few times. The chain employs TRBV21-1 and TRBJ1-1. TRBV21-1 is a recognized pseudogene. The CDR3 is 12 residues long. The CDR3 DNA follows: TGTGCCATTATTAGGGTACACACTGAAGCTTTCTTT. As protein: CAIIRVHTEAFF.

V usage is TRBV29-1 and J usage is TRBJ2-1, with a possible D match to TRBD2 (6 bases). The length of the CDR3 is 15 residues. Germline V lookup: CDR1 SQVTM, CDR2 ANQGSEA. V lost 6 bases, J lost 0 bases, and 15 bases lay in between. CDR3 sequence: CSVGGLTHSYNEQFF. As DNA, the CDR3 is TGCAGCGTCGGGGGACTTACCCACTCCTACAATGAGCAGTTCTTC.